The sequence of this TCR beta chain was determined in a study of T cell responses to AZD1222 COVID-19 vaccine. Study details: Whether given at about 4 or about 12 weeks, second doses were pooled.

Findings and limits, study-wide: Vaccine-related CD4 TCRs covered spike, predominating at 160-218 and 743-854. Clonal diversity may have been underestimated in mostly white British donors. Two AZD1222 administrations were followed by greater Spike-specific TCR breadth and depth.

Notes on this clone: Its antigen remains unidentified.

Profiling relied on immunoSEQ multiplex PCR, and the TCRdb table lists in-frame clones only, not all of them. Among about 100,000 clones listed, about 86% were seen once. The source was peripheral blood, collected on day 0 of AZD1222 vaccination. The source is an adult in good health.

For the CDR3, the DNA is TGTGCCAGCAGCCAAGGGACGGGACCCTCCTCCCGTGAGCAGTTCTTC. This codes for CASSQGTGPSSREQFF. V and J are TRBV14 and TRBJ2-1; D tentatively reads TRBD1 or TRBD2 (5 bases each). Trimming removed 1 base at V and 9 bases at J, with 19 bases between. Per the germline V gene, CDR1 is SGHDN and CDR2 is FVKESK. The CDR3 length is 16 residues. The full variable domain, with the rest looked up from reference TRBV14 and TRBJ2-1, is EAGVTQFPSHSVIEKGQTVTLRCDPISGHDNLYWYRRVMGKEIKFLLHFVKESKQDESGMPNNRFLAERTGGTYSTLKVQPAELEDSGVYFCASSQGTGPSSREQFFGPGTRLTVL.